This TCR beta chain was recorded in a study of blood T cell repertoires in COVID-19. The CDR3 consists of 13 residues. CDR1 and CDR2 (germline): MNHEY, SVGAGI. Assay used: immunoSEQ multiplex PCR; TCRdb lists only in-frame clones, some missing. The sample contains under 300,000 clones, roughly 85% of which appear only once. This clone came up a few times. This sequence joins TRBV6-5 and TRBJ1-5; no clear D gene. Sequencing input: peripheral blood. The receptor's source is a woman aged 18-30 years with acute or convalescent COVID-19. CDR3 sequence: CRRAGCVSQPQHF. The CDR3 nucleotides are TGTAGGAGGGCTGGTTGTGTAAGTCAGCCCCAGCATTTT.